This TCR beta chain was retrieved from a study of graft-versus-host responses after intestinal transplantation. For the study at large: All recipients got anti-thymocyte globulin induction, then tacrolimus and steroids for 2 to 4 years. Study-level findings and limits: Researchers found GvH clones in recipient marrow, and some showed up first in ileum or blood.

The CDR3 is 12 residues long. Germline V CDR1 and CDR2: MGHDK, SYGVNS. Between the trimmed V and J ends, which lost 4 bases and 6 bases, there was a span of 10 bases. Details on this clone: Its cognate antigen is unknown.

Some clones are missing from TCRdb's copy, which holds only in-frame ones; the method was immunoSEQ multiplex PCR. The data contain approximately 12,000 clones, 76% of them singletons. Processing was applied to graft tissue in order to liberate intraepithelial and lamina propria lymphocytes. The sequence was obtained from a human patient who received an intestinal transplant, so some T cells may come from the graft donor. The chain uses TRBV25-1 and TRBJ2-7; maybe TRBD1 (5 bases). The specimen was ileum tissue, collected 23 days after intestinal transplant. The CDR3 spells CASSGDSTEQYF. Written as DNA, the CDR3 is TGTGCCAGCAGTGGCGACAGTACCGAGCAGTACTTC.